This is a list of T cell receptor beta chains from one sample in a study of vaccination and CD4 T cells after COVID-19. Their target antigens are unknown. Each CDR3 protein gets one entry after TCRdb re-called the PCR reads with MiXCR. The table shows more than 12,000 distinct CDR3 sequences, with 53% occurring only once. Material: CD4+ T cells from blood, cultured in vitro, obtained before SARS-CoV-2 vaccination. Receptor source: a human donor who had recovered from COVID-19. CDR3s include the opening cysteine and the closing phenylalanine or tryptophan. The D gene is left open where the match is weak. Clone size appears in some rows only: once, few, many, or a class for an expanded clone.

v_call: TRBV7-2; d_call: NA; j_call: TRBJ2-6; clone_size: NA; cdr3_aa: CASSPAGTRGANVLTF; cdr3_nt: TGTGCCAGCAGTCCGGCGGGGACGAGGGGGGCCAACGTCCTGACTTTC
v_call: TRBV6-1; d_call: NA; j_call: TRBJ2-2; clone_size: NA; cdr3_aa: CASSERRPGELFF; cdr3_nt: TGTGCCAGCAGTGAAAGGCGTCCCGGGGAGCTGTTTTTT
v_call: TRBV5-4; d_call: TRBD1; j_call: TRBJ1-1; clone_size: few; cdr3_aa: CASSSPGTGGNTEAFF; cdr3_nt: TGTGCCAGCAGCTCGCCCGGGACAGGGGGGAACACTGAAGCTTTCTTT
v_call: TRBV20-1; d_call: NA; j_call: TRBJ2-6; clone_size: NA; cdr3_aa: CSASLGGANVLTF; cdr3_nt: TGCAGTGCTAGCCTGGGAGGGGCCAACGTCCTGACTTTC
v_call: TRBV12-3/TRBV12-4; d_call: NA; j_call: TRBJ2-1; clone_size: once; cdr3_aa: CASSPLRVNNEQFF; cdr3_nt: TGTGCCAGCAGCCCCCTTCGGGTAAACAATGAGCAGTTCTTC
v_call: TRBV6-2/TRBV6-3; d_call: TRBD1; j_call: TRBJ1-5; clone_size: NA; cdr3_aa: CASSQGQGRISNQPQHF; cdr3_nt: TGTGCCAGCAGTCAAGGACAGGGGCGAATAAGCAATCAGCCCCAGCATTTT
v_call: TRBV6-2/TRBV6-3; d_call: NA; j_call: TRBJ1-6; clone_size: few; cdr3_aa: CASSKLRDVGMFYNSPLHF; cdr3_nt: TGTGCCAGCAGCAAACTCCGGGACGTTGGGATGTTCTATAATTCACCCCTCCACTTT
v_call: TRBV6-2/TRBV6-3; d_call: NA; j_call: TRBJ2-2; clone_size: NA; cdr3_aa: CASSYRKGGRPGELFF; cdr3_nt: TGTGCCAGCAGTTACAGGAAGGGGGGGCGCCCCGGGGAGCTGTTTTTT
v_call: TRBV10-3; d_call: TRBD1; j_call: TRBJ1-1; clone_size: NA; cdr3_aa: CAISEGGGEGTEAFF; cdr3_nt: TGTGCCATCAGTGAGGGAGGGGGCGAGGGCACTGAAGCTTTCTTT
v_call: TRBV7-2; d_call: NA; j_call: TRBJ2-7; clone_size: NA; cdr3_aa: CASSSPGTDYEQYF; cdr3_nt: TGTGCCAGCAGCTCCCCCGGGACGGACTACGAACAGTACTTC
v_call: TRBV20-1; d_call: NA; j_call: TRBJ1-1; clone_size: NA; cdr3_aa: CSASLSENTEAFF; cdr3_nt: TGCAGTGCTAGTTTGTCTGAGAACACTGAAGCTTTCTTT
v_call: TRBV7-7; d_call: TRBD1; j_call: TRBJ2-5; clone_size: NA; cdr3_aa: CASSLGGTGPQETQYF; cdr3_nt: TGTGCCAGCAGTTTAGGTGGGACAGGGCCTCAAGAGACCCAGTACTTC
v_call: TRBV6-1; d_call: NA; j_call: TRBJ1-5; clone_size: few; cdr3_aa: CASKLAGGNQPQHF; cdr3_nt: TGTGCCAGCAAACTCGCAGGAGGCAATCAGCCCCAGCATTTT
v_call: TRBV10-3; d_call: TRBD1; j_call: TRBJ2-7; clone_size: NA; cdr3_aa: CAIRGTGQGYEQYF; cdr3_nt: TGTGCCATCAGAGGGACGGGACAGGGGTACGAGCAGTACTTC
v_call: TRBV19; d_call: NA; j_call: TRBJ1-1; clone_size: NA; cdr3_aa: CASSTQRNTEAFF; cdr3_nt: TGTGCCAGTAGTACGCAGAGGAACACTGAAGCTTTCTTT
v_call: TRBV28; d_call: NA; j_call: TRBJ2-3; clone_size: NA; cdr3_aa: CASSLRPAGRTDTQYF; cdr3_nt: TGTGCCAGCAGTTTAAGGCCCGCGGGGCGCACAGATACGCAGTATTTT
v_call: TRBV25-1; d_call: NA; j_call: TRBJ1-3; clone_size: NA; cdr3_aa: CASRQLSGNTIYF; cdr3_nt: TGTGCCAGCAGGCAGCTCTCTGGAAACACCATATATTTT
v_call: TRBV2; d_call: NA; j_call: TRBJ1-4; clone_size: NA; cdr3_aa: CASRVIGGEKLFF; cdr3_nt: TGTGCCAGCAGGGTCATCGGCGGCGAAAAACTGTTTTTT
v_call: TRBV7-3; d_call: NA; j_call: TRBJ2-2; clone_size: NA; cdr3_aa: CASSPGRASNTGELFF; cdr3_nt: TGTGCCAGCAGTCCCGGTAGGGCGTCGAACACCGGGGAGCTGTTTTTT
v_call: TRBV2; d_call: NA; j_call: TRBJ2-2; clone_size: NA; cdr3_aa: CASRSYAGELFF; cdr3_nt: TGTGCCAGTCGCTCTTATGCCGGGGAGCTGTTTTTT
v_call: TRBV29-1; d_call: NA; j_call: TRBJ1-2; clone_size: NA; cdr3_aa: CSVASRFSDRYTF; cdr3_nt: TGCAGCGTTGCAAGCAGGTTCTCGGATCGCTACACCTTC
v_call: TRBV12-3/TRBV12-4; d_call: NA; j_call: TRBJ1-5; clone_size: NA; cdr3_aa: CASSLELQSNQPQHF; cdr3_nt: TGTGCCAGCAGTTTGGAACTCCAGAGCAATCAGCCCCAGCATTTT
v_call: TRBV20-1; d_call: NA; j_call: TRBJ1-5; clone_size: NA; cdr3_aa: CSATKLGQPQHF; cdr3_nt: TGCAGTGCTACAAAGCTCGGACAGCCCCAGCATTTT
v_call: TRBV2; d_call: TRBD2; j_call: TRBJ2-3; clone_size: NA; cdr3_aa: CASSGSGGVTWDTQYF; cdr3_nt: TGTGCCAGCAGTGGTAGCGGGGGGGTAACTTGGGATACGCAGTATTTT